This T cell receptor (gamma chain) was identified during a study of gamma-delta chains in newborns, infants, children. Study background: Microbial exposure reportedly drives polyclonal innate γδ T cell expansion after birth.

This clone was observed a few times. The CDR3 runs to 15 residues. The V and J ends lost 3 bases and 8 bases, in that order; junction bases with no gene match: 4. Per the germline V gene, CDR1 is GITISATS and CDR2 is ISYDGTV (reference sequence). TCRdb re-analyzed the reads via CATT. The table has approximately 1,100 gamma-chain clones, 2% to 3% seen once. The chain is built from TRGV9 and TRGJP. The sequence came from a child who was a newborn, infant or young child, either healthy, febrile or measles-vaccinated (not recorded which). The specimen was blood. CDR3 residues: CALWESKLGKKIKVF. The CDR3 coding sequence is TGTGCCTTGTGGGAGTCAAAGTTGGGCAAAAAAATCAAGGTATTT.